The 5 T cell receptor beta chains listed next were all sequenced from one sample in a study of blood T cell repertoires in COVID-19. Sequenced by immunoSEQ multiplex PCR; TCRdb stores in-frame clones only, minus some. The sample records about 200,000 clones, roughly nine tenths being singletons. Sequencing was carried out using peripheral blood. These receptors originate from a man aged 55 to 70 with active or convalescent COVID-19.

The CDR3 nucleotides read TGTGCCAGCAGGGCAGGGGATGGGGGAACAGATACGCAGTATTTT. Residues: CASRAGDGGTDTQYF. V is TRBV2 and J is TRBJ2-3; the D gene is possibly TRBD1 (6 bases). Germline loops: CDR1 SNHLY, CDR2 FYNNEI. This CDR3 comprises 15 residues. V was cut by 6 bases and J by 3 bases, with 16 bases left in between.

This chain joins TRBV18 and TRBJ1-6, with D unresolved. CDR1 and CDR2 (germline): KGHSH, LQKENI. CDR3 length: 17 amino acids. The ends were cut back, 2 bases at V and 10 bases at J, with 21 bases in the middle. Here the CDR3 DNA reads TGTGCCAGCTCACCATCTTTGGGGTCTGGGAGCGACTCACCCCTCCACTTT. Residues: CASSPSLGSGSDSPLHF.

V is TRBV19 and J is TRBJ2-5; TRBD2 aligns across 10 bases. The CDR3 length is 18 residues. Germline V lookup: CDR1 LNHDA, CDR2 SQIVND (reference sequence). V lost 5 bases, J lost 2 bases, and 14 bases stayed unmatched. The CDR3 region is CASSRGASGGPLQETQYF. The CDR3 DNA sequence: TGTGCCAGTAGTCGGGGGGCTAGCGGGGGCCCCTTGCAAGAGACCCAGTACTTC.

The J gene is TRBJ1-4, the V gene TRBV11-3; 10 nucleotides align to TRBD1. The CDR3 consists of 15 residues. Germline V gene sequence: CDR1 SGHNT, CDR2 YENEEA. V shed 2 bases and J 8 bases; nucleotides not matched to a gene: 5. CDR3 in amino acids: CASSLFGTGEEKLFF. The CDR3 DNA reads TGTGCCAGCAGCTTATTTGGGACAGGGGAAGAAAAACTGTTTTTT.

The chain couples TRBV19 to TRBJ1-1; D ambiguous. Trimming removed 5 bases from V and 0 bases from J, with 13 bases in between. Germline V gene sequence: CDR1 LNHDA, CDR2 SQIVND (reference sequence). The CDR3 loop spans 15 amino acids. The CDR3 reads CASSAYATMNTEAFF. The CDR3 DNA is TGTGCCAGTAGTGCCTACGCTACCATGAACACTGAAGCTTTCTTT.